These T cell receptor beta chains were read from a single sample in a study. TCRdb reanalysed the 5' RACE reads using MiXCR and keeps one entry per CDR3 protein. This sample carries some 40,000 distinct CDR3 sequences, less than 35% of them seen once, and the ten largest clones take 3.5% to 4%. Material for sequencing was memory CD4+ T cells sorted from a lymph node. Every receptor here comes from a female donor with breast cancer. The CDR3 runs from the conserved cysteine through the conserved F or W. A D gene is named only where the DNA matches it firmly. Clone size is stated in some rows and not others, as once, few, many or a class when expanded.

CDR3 DNA: TGCAGTGCGGGGAAGGGAACGCAGTATTTT; CDR3 protein: CSAGKGTQYF; V gene: TRBV20-1; clone size: NA; D gene: NA; J gene: TRBJ2-3
CDR3 DNA: TGTGCCAGTACCGCGGCGGGCCCGAACACTGAAGCTTTCTTT; CDR3 protein: CASTAAGPNTEAFF; V gene: TRBV19; clone size: NA; D gene: NA; J gene: TRBJ1-1
CDR3 DNA: TGTGCCAGCAGCCCTGGGACTAGCGGGACCTCTGGGGCCAACGTCCTGACTTTC; CDR3 protein: CASSPGTSGTSGANVLTF; V gene: TRBV7-9; clone size: NA; D gene: TRBD2; J gene: TRBJ2-6
CDR3 DNA: TGTGCCAGCAATCCCCTTCCCGGGATGCAAATAGGGTGGACCTTC; CDR3 protein: CASNPLPGMQIGWTF; V gene: TRBV7-8; clone size: NA; D gene: NA; J gene: TRBJ1-2
CDR3 DNA: TGCAGTGCTAGGTTCCGGAACACCGGGGAGCTGTTTTTT; CDR3 protein: CSARFRNTGELFF; V gene: TRBV20-1; clone size: NA; D gene: NA; J gene: TRBJ2-2
CDR3 DNA: TGCAGTGCTAGAGGTGTGGTCGGGGAGCTGTTTTTT; CDR3 protein: CSARGVVGELFF; V gene: TRBV20-1; clone size: NA; D gene: NA; J gene: TRBJ2-2
CDR3 DNA: TGTGCCAGCAGCCCCCCTGGAGGCGGGAGCCTCTCCTACAATGAGCAGTTCTTC; CDR3 protein: CASSPPGGGSLSYNEQFF; V gene: TRBV13; clone size: NA; D gene: TRBD2; J gene: TRBJ2-1
CDR3 DNA: TGCAGTGCTAGCGGGAGGGCCACCGGAGATACGCAGTATTTT; CDR3 protein: CSASGRATGDTQYF; V gene: TRBV20-1; clone size: NA; D gene: TRBD2; J gene: TRBJ2-3
CDR3 DNA: TGCGCCAGCAGCCGATCAGGGACGGAGAGCACAGATACGCAGTATTTT; CDR3 protein: CASSRSGTESTDTQYF; V gene: TRBV5-1; clone size: NA; D gene: NA; J gene: TRBJ2-3
CDR3 DNA: TGTGCCAGCAGGCCGCAGGGACGGGGTGGCTACACCTTC; CDR3 protein: CASRPQGRGGYTF; V gene: TRBV12-3/TRBV12-4; clone size: NA; D gene: NA; J gene: TRBJ1-2
CDR3 DNA: TGTGCCAGCGCCCGTGACAGCATTAACACTGAAGCTTTCTTT; CDR3 protein: CASARDSINTEAFF; V gene: TRBV12-3/TRBV12-4; clone size: many; D gene: NA; J gene: TRBJ1-1
CDR3 DNA: TGCAGTGCTAGACCTCACACTAGCGGGAGTCTCTACAGTGAGCAGTACTTC; CDR3 protein: CSARPHTSGSLYSEQYF; V gene: TRBV20-1; clone size: NA; D gene: TRBD2; J gene: TRBJ2-7
CDR3 DNA: TGTGCCAGCAGCCATTCTGGCGTTAGTGAAGCTTTCTTT; CDR3 protein: CASSHSGVSEAFF; V gene: TRBV3-1; clone size: NA; D gene: NA; J gene: TRBJ1-1
CDR3 DNA: TGTGCCAGCAGTTTAGTGACGATCAGGGGCACCTATAATTCACCCCTCCACTTT; CDR3 protein: CASSLVTIRGTYNSPLHF; V gene: TRBV12-3/TRBV12-4; clone size: NA; D gene: NA; J gene: TRBJ1-6
CDR3 DNA: TGTGCCAGCAGCTCTTTGGGACTGGGCGTCTACGAGCAGTACTTC; CDR3 protein: CASSSLGLGVYEQYF; V gene: TRBV3-1; clone size: NA; D gene: NA; J gene: TRBJ2-7
CDR3 DNA: TGTGCCAGCAGTGCCGCGAGAGACGAGCAGTACTTC; CDR3 protein: CASSAARDEQYF; V gene: TRBV6-6; clone size: NA; D gene: NA; J gene: TRBJ2-7
CDR3 DNA: TGTGCCAGCAGCCCTGGACCAAAGGGGCGCAATGAGCAGTTCTTC; CDR3 protein: CASSPGPKGRNEQFF; V gene: TRBV12-3/TRBV12-4; clone size: NA; D gene: NA; J gene: TRBJ2-1
CDR3 DNA: TGCGCCAGCAACCATACGGACAGGTTCTATAATTCACCCCTCCACTTT; CDR3 protein: CASNHTDRFYNSPLHF; V gene: TRBV4-1; clone size: NA; D gene: TRBD1; J gene: TRBJ1-6
CDR3 DNA: TGCAGTGCTAGAACCGGAACAGCTCAAGAGACCCAGTACTTC; CDR3 protein: CSARTGTAQETQYF; V gene: TRBV20-1; clone size: NA; D gene: NA; J gene: TRBJ2-5
CDR3 DNA: TGTGCCAGCAGCCGGAAACCGGGACTAGCGGGTGCCGGGGAGCTGTTTTTT; CDR3 protein: CASSRKPGLAGAGELFF; V gene: TRBV4-2; clone size: NA; D gene: TRBD2; J gene: TRBJ2-2
CDR3 DNA: TGCGCCAGCAGCTGGAGACAGGGGGCAGCAGGCGAGCAGTACTTC; CDR3 protein: CASSWRQGAAGEQYF; V gene: TRBV5-1; clone size: few; D gene: TRBD1; J gene: TRBJ2-7
CDR3 DNA: TGTGCCAGCAGCTTTAGCGGGGGGGCGACGAACACCGGGGAGCTGTTTTTC; CDR3 protein: CASSFSGGATNTGELFF; V gene: TRBV7-9; clone size: NA; D gene: TRBD2; J gene: TRBJ2-2
CDR3 DNA: TGTGCCAGCAGTCGCACCGGGGTAAACACTGAAGCTTTCTTT; CDR3 protein: CASSRTGVNTEAFF; V gene: TRBV12-3/TRBV12-4; clone size: NA; D gene: NA; J gene: TRBJ1-1
CDR3 DNA: TGTGCCAGCAGCCCGACGGGGACTTTCTATGGCTACACCTTC; CDR3 protein: CASSPTGTFYGYTF; V gene: TRBV27; clone size: NA; D gene: NA; J gene: TRBJ1-2
CDR3 DNA: TGTGCCAGCAGCCTCTCCACAAGGGACGAAAAACTGTTTTTT; CDR3 protein: CASSLSTRDEKLFF; V gene: TRBV7-9; clone size: NA; D gene: NA; J gene: TRBJ1-4
CDR3 DNA: TGCGCCAGCAGTGAGTCGAACCGGCGGGGGGACTACACCGGGGAGCTGTTTTTT; CDR3 protein: CASSESNRRGDYTGELFF; V gene: TRBV10-1; clone size: few; D gene: TRBD2; J gene: TRBJ2-2
CDR3 DNA: TGTGCCAGCAGTTACTCCAGGTTGCAGCCCCAGCATTTT; CDR3 protein: CASSYSRLQPQHF; V gene: TRBV6-5; clone size: few; D gene: NA; J gene: TRBJ1-5
CDR3 DNA: TGTGCCAGCAGTTGGAGCGGGATAGAGTACGGGGAGCTGTTTTTT; CDR3 protein: CASSWSGIEYGELFF; V gene: TRBV12-3/TRBV12-4; clone size: few; D gene: TRBD2; J gene: TRBJ2-2
CDR3 DNA: TGTGCCAGCAGTTGGGACGGCTTAAACACCGGGGAGCTGTTTTTT; CDR3 protein: CASSWDGLNTGELFF; V gene: TRBV6-5; clone size: few; D gene: NA; J gene: TRBJ2-2
CDR3 DNA: TGTGCCAGCAGCCCTGGACAGGTTAGGAACTATGGCTACACCTTC; CDR3 protein: CASSPGQVRNYGYTF; V gene: TRBV9; clone size: NA; D gene: TRBD1; J gene: TRBJ1-2
CDR3 DNA: TGTGCCAGCAAAAAGGGGTTCGTCTACAATGAGCAGTTCTTC; CDR3 protein: CASKKGFVYNEQFF; V gene: TRBV7-2; clone size: NA; D gene: NA; J gene: TRBJ2-1
CDR3 DNA: TGTGCCAGCAGGGACAGGGGAACCTACGAGCAGTACTTC; CDR3 protein: CASRDRGTYEQYF; V gene: TRBV12-3/TRBV12-4; clone size: few; D gene: TRBD1; J gene: TRBJ2-7
CDR3 DNA: TGTGCCAGCAGCTTAGGGGGCAGGATCTCCCTCATGAACACTGAAGCTTTCTTT; CDR3 protein: CASSLGGRISLMNTEAFF; V gene: TRBV11-1; clone size: few; D gene: NA; J gene: TRBJ1-1
CDR3 DNA: TGTGCCAGCAGTTTTAGGGCAGCCAAAAACATTCAGTACTTC; CDR3 protein: CASSFRAAKNIQYF; V gene: TRBV28; clone size: few; D gene: NA; J gene: TRBJ2-4
CDR3 DNA: TGCGCCAGCAGCCCGGCTAGACTCACAGATACGCAGTATTTT; CDR3 protein: CASSPARLTDTQYF; V gene: TRBV5-1; clone size: few; D gene: NA; J gene: TRBJ2-3
CDR3 DNA: TGTGCCAGCAGCTTGGGTCAAGGGACTAGCTCAGAGACCCAGTACTTC; CDR3 protein: CASSLGQGTSSETQYF; V gene: TRBV11-3; clone size: NA; D gene: TRBD2; J gene: TRBJ2-5
CDR3 DNA: TGCGCCAGCAGCCAAGTGGGCCGGGACAGGGGGAACATTCAGTACTTC; CDR3 protein: CASSQVGRDRGNIQYF; V gene: TRBV4-1; clone size: NA; D gene: TRBD1; J gene: TRBJ2-4
CDR3 DNA: TGCGCCAGCAGCCAGAGAGATGGGGGGGACGAGCAGTACTTC; CDR3 protein: CASSQRDGGDEQYF; V gene: TRBV4-1; clone size: few; D gene: TRBD2; J gene: TRBJ2-7
CDR3 DNA: TGTGCCAGCAGTTTAGGCTTCCAAGAGCAGTTCTTC; CDR3 protein: CASSLGFQEQFF; V gene: TRBV12-3/TRBV12-4; clone size: NA; D gene: NA; J gene: TRBJ2-1
CDR3 DNA: TGTGCCAGCACCCCCCGGACGTCCCACTCTGGGGCCAACGTCCTGACTTTC; CDR3 protein: CASTPRTSHSGANVLTF; V gene: TRBV25-1; clone size: NA; D gene: NA; J gene: TRBJ2-6
CDR3 DNA: TGTGCCAGCAGCCCCTGGGTGGGCGAGCAGTACTTC; CDR3 protein: CASSPWVGEQYF; V gene: TRBV12-3/TRBV12-4; clone size: NA; D gene: NA; J gene: TRBJ2-7
CDR3 DNA: TGTGCCAGCAGCGTAGGGTCAGGGCTTAGAGGCTACACCTTC; CDR3 protein: CASSVGSGLRGYTF; V gene: TRBV9; clone size: few; D gene: NA; J gene: TRBJ1-2
CDR3 DNA: TGCGCCAGCAGCCAAGGGTGGGCAGGCAGTCGGAATCAGCCCCAGCATTTT; CDR3 protein: CASSQGWAGSRNQPQHF; V gene: TRBV4-1; clone size: few; D gene: NA; J gene: TRBJ1-5
CDR3 DNA: TGTGCCAGCAGTCCCCCCGGCACAGATACGCAGTATTTT; CDR3 protein: CASSPPGTDTQYF; V gene: TRBV12-3/TRBV12-4; clone size: NA; D gene: NA; J gene: TRBJ2-3
CDR3 DNA: TGTGCCAGCAGCTCGGGACAGCCCCCTGTGTACAATGAGCAGTTCTTC; CDR3 protein: CASSSGQPPVYNEQFF; V gene: TRBV13; clone size: NA; D gene: TRBD1; J gene: TRBJ2-1
CDR3 DNA: TGCAGCGTTGCTTCGGACAGGGGCTTCTGCGAGCAGTACTTC; CDR3 protein: CSVASDRGFCEQYF; V gene: TRBV29-1; clone size: NA; D gene: TRBD1; J gene: TRBJ2-7
CDR3 DNA: TGCAGTGCTCCCCCGGGACTAGCGGACAATGAGCAGTTCTTC; CDR3 protein: CSAPPGLADNEQFF; V gene: TRBV20-1; clone size: many; D gene: TRBD2; J gene: TRBJ2-1
CDR3 DNA: TGTGCCAGCAGCGTAGCGGCGGGAGTGGTCGGGGAGCTGTTTTTT; CDR3 protein: CASSVAAGVVGELFF; V gene: TRBV9; clone size: few; D gene: TRBD2; J gene: TRBJ2-2
CDR3 DNA: TGTGCCAGCAGCCGGGAGGGCGATGCCGGGGAGCTGTTTTTT; CDR3 protein: CASSREGDAGELFF; V gene: TRBV7-9; clone size: few; D gene: TRBD2; J gene: TRBJ2-2
CDR3 DNA: TGTGCCAGCAGCGTAGAGTGGGAGACGTGGAATGAGCAGTTCTTC; CDR3 protein: CASSVEWETWNEQFF; V gene: TRBV9; clone size: NA; D gene: NA; J gene: TRBJ2-1
CDR3 DNA: TGTGCCAGCAGCCAAGATCCCGGCGGGGACAGCGGGAGGGCCTTACTATCCTTC; CDR3 protein: CASSQDPGGDSGRALLSF; V gene: TRBV4-2; clone size: NA; D gene: TRBD2; J gene: TRBJ2-1
CDR3 DNA: TGCAGTGCTAGAGGCGAGACAGGAGATCAGCCCCAGCATTTT; CDR3 protein: CSARGETGDQPQHF; V gene: TRBV20-1; clone size: NA; D gene: NA; J gene: TRBJ1-5
CDR3 DNA: TGTGCCAGCAGCTATCAGACCCGAGCCCAGCATTTT; CDR3 protein: CASSYQTRAQHF; V gene: TRBV28; clone size: NA; D gene: NA; J gene: TRBJ1-5
CDR3 DNA: TGCGCCAGCAGCCCTTACGGACAGGGGAGGTTCTTC; CDR3 protein: CASSPYGQGRFF; V gene: TRBV4-1; clone size: many; D gene: TRBD1; J gene: TRBJ2-1
CDR3 DNA: TGTGCCAGCGGCGGCAGGGCGTTCTCACCCCTCCACTTT; CDR3 protein: CASGGRAFSPLHF; V gene: TRBV25-1; clone size: few; D gene: NA; J gene: TRBJ1-6
CDR3 DNA: TGTGCCAGCAGCTTCACTAGCGGGAGTCATGAGCAGTTCTTC; CDR3 protein: CASSFTSGSHEQFF; V gene: TRBV7-2; clone size: NA; D gene: TRBD2; J gene: TRBJ2-1
CDR3 DNA: TGTGCCAGCTCCCTAAACCGGGGCCTACGCTTTAACAATGAGCAGTTCTTC; CDR3 protein: CASSLNRGLRFNNEQFF; V gene: TRBV27; clone size: few; D gene: NA; J gene: TRBJ2-1
CDR3 DNA: TGTGCCAGCAGGGGCCTGGGTCCCTACGAGCAGTACTTC; CDR3 protein: CASRGLGPYEQYF; V gene: TRBV27; clone size: few; D gene: NA; J gene: TRBJ2-7
CDR3 DNA: TGCAGCGTTACGGGACGGCCCCAAGAGACCCAGTACTTC; CDR3 protein: CSVTGRPQETQYF; V gene: TRBV29-1; clone size: many; D gene: NA; J gene: TRBJ2-5